The clone carrying this T cell receptor (beta chain) has only one observation. The CDR3 length is 14 residues. The junction had 7 bases not matched to a gene; V was cut back by 7 bases and J by 6 bases. CDR1 and CDR2 from the germline V gene are SNHLY and FYNNEI. The sample comes from a study of OX40 agonist ivuxolimab in advanced cancers. Some clones are missing from TCRdb's copy, which holds only in-frame ones; the method was immunoSEQ multiplex PCR. The sample lists some 62,000 clones, around four fifths occurring once. The rearrangement joins TRBV2 to TRBJ1-4; 8 bases match TRBD1. Specimen: CD4+ or CD8+ T cells sorted from blood, collected in a trial of the OX40 agonist ivuxolimab. This TCR derives from an adult with an advanced solid tumor such as melanoma, head and neck, liver or kidney cancer. CDR3 amino acids: CASNQGQVDEKLFF. CDR3 nucleotide sequence: TGTGCCAGCAACCAGGGACAGGTCGATGAAAAACTGTTTTTT.